The present entry profiles one T cell receptor beta chain with its context. CDR1 and CDR2 (germline): MNHEY, SVGAGI. The CDR3 has 14 residues. Trimming cost V 6 bases and J 0 bases, with 8 bases left between them. The data derive from a study of early stage breast cancer tumors. As for the study in general: The ER+/PR+/HER2- tumors included about 8 ductal and a handful of lobular carcinomas.

Each sample had two DNA replicates, 0.5 to 0.65 ug blood or about 1.5 ug tissue. Assay used: immunoSEQ multiplex PCR; TCRdb lists only in-frame clones, some missing. The table lists tens of thousands of clones, about 89% of them singletons. This sequence originates from a person aged 70 to 85 with breast cancer. The sequenced material came from blood. The rearrangement links TRBV6-5 to TRBJ1-4, with D maybe TRBD1 (5 bases). The CDR3 reads CASRRTSTNEKLFF. CDR3 DNA sequence: TGTGCCAGCAGGCGGACATCAACTAATGAAAAACTGTTTTTT.